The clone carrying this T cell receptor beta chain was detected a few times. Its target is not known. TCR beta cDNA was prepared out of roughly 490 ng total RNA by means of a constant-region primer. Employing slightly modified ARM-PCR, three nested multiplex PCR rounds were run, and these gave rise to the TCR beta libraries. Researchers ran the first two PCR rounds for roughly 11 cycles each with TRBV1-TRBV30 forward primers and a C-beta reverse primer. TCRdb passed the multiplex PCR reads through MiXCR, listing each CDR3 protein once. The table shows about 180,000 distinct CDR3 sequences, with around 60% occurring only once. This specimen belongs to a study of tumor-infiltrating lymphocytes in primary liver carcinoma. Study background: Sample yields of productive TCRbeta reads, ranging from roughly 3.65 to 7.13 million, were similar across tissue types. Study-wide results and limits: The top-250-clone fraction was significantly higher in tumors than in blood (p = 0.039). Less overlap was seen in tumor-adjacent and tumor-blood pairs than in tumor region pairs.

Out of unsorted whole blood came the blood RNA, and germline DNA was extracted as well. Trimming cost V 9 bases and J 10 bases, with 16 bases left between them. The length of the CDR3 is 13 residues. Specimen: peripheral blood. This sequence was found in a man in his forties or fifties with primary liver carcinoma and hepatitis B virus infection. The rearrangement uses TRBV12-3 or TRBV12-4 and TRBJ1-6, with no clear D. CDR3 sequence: CASTVGVGSPLHF. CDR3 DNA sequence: TGTGCCAGTACAGTCGGGGTCGGCTCACCCCTCCACTTT.